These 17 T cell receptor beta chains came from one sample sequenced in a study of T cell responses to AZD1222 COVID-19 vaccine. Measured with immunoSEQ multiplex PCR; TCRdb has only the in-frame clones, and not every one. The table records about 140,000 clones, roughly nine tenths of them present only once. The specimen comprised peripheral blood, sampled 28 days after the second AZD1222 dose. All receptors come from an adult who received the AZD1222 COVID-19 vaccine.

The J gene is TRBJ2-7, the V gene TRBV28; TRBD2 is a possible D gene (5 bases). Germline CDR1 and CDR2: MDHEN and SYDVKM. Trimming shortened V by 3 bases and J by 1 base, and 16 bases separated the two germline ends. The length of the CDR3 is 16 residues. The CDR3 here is CASSFELRVLSYEQYF. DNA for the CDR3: TGTGCCAGCAGTTTCGAGTTGCGGGTATTATCCTACGAGCAGTACTTC.

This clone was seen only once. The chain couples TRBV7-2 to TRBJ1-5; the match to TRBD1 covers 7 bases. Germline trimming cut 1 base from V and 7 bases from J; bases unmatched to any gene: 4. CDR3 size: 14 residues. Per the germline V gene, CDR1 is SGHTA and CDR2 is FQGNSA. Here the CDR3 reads CASSLGPGGQPQHF. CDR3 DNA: TGTGCCAGCAGCTTAGGGCCAGGGGGACAGCCCCAGCATTTT. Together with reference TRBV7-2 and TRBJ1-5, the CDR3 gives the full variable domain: GAGVSQSPSNKVTEKGKDVELRCDPISGHTALYWYRQSLGQGLEFLIYFQGNSAPDKSGLPSDRFSAERTGGSVSTLTIQRTQQEDSAVYLCASSLGPGGQPQHFGDGTRLSIL.

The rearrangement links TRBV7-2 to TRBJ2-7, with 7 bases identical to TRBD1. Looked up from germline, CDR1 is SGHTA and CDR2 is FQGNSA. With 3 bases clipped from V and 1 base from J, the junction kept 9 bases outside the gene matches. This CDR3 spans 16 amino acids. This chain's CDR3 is CASSFSTGTVSYEQYF. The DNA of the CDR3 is TGTGCCAGCAGCTTCTCAACCGGGACAGTATCCTACGAGCAGTACTTC.

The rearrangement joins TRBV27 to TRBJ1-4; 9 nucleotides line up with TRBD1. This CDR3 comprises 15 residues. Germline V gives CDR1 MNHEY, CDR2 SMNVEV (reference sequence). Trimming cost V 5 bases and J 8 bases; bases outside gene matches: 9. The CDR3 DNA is TGTGCCAGCAGTCGACTCCGGGACAGGGAAGAAAAACTGTTTTTT. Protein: CASSRLRDREEKLFF.

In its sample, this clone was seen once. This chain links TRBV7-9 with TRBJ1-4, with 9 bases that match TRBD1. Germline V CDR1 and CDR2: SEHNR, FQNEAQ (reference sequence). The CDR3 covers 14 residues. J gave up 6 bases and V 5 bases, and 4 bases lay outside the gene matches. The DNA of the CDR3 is TGTGCCAGCAGCAGGGACAGGGTGGATGAAAAACTGTTTTTT. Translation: CASSRDRVDEKLFF.

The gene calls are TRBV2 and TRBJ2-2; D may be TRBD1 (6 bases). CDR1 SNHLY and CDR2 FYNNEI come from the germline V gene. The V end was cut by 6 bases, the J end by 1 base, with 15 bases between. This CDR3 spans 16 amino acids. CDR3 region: CASRQGTFQNTGELFF. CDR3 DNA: TGTGCCAGCAGGCAGGGGACCTTCCAGAACACCGGGGAGCTGTTTTTT.

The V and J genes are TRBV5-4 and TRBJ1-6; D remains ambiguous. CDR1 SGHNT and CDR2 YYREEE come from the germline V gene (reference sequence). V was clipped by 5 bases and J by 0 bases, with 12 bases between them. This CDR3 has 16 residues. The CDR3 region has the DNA TGTGCCAGCAGAGAATCACTGAGCTCCTATAATTCACCCCTCCACTTT. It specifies CASRESLSSYNSPLHF.

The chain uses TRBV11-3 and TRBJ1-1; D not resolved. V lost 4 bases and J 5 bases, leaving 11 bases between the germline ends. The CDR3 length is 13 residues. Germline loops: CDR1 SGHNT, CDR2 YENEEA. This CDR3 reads CASSSGRTTEAFF. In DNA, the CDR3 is TGTGCCAGCAGCTCCGGACGAACGACTGAAGCTTTCTTT.

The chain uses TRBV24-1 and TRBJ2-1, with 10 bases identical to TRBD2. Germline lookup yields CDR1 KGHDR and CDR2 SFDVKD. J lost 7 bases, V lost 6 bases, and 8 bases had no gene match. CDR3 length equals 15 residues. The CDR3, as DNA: TGTGCCACCAGTACAATAGCGGGAGGCGTGAATGAGCAGTTCTTC. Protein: CATSTIAGGVNEQFF.

The CDR3 loop is CASSLNTGNQPQHF. Here the CDR3 DNA reads TGCGCCAGCAGCTTAAATACAGGGAATCAGCCCCAGCATTTT. This sequence joins TRBV5-1 and TRBJ1-5; maybe TRBD1 (6 bases). The CDR3 runs 14 residues. CDR1 SGHRS and CDR2 YFSETQ come from the germline V gene. V was clipped by 2 bases and J by 4 bases, with 10 bases between them.

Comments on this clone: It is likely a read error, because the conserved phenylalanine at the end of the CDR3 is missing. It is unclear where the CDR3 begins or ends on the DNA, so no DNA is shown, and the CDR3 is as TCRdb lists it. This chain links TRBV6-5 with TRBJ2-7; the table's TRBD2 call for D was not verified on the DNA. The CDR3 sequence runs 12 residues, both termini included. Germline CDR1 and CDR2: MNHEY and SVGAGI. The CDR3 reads CASSYSSGGHLL.

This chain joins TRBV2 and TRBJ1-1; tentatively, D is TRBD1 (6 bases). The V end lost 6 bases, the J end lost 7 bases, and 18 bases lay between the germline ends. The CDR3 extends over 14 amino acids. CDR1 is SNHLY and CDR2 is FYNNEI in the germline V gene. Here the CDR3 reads CASRDERGVNEAFF. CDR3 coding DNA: TGTGCCAGCAGGGACGAAAGGGGGGTGAATGAAGCTTTCTTT. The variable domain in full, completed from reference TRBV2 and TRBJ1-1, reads EPEVTQTPSHQVTQMGQEVILRCVPISNHLYFYWYRQILGQKVEFLVSFYNNEISEKSEIFDDQFSVERPDGSNFTLKIRSTKLEDSAMYFCASRDERGVNEAFFGQGTRLTVV.

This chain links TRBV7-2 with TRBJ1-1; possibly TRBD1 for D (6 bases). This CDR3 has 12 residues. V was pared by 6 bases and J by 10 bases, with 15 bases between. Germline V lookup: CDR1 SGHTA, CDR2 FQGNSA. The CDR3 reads CASRGGGGRAFF. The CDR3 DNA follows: TGTGCCAGCAGAGGTGGAGGGGGGAGAGCTTTCTTT.

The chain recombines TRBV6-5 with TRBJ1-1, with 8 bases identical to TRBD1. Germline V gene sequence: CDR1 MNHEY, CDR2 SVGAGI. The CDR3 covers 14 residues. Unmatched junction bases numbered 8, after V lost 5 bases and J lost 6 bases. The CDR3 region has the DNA TGTGCCAGCAGTCCAGGACAGGGAGTAGCTGAAGCTTTCTTT. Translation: CASSPGQGVAEAFF.

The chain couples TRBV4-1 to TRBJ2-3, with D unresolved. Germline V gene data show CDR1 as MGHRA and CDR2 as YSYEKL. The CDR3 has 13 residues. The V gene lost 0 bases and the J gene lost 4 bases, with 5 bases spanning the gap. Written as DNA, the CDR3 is TGCGCCAGCAGCCAAGACTTGCCAGATACGCAGTATTTT. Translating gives CASSQDLPDTQYF.

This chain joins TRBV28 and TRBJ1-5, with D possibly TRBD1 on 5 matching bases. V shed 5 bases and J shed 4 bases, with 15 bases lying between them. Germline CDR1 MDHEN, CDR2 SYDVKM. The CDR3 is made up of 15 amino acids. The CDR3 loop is CASSLSGTANQPQHF. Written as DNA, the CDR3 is TGTGCCAGCAGTCTCTCCGGGACCGCAAATCAGCCCCAGCATTTT.

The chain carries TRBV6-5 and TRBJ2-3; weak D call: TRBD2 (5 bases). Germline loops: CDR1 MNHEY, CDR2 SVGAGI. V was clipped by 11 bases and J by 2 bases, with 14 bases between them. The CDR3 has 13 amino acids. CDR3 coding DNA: TGTGCCTCAATGCGGGTGGCCACAGATACGCAGTATTTT. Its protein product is CASMRVATDTQYF.